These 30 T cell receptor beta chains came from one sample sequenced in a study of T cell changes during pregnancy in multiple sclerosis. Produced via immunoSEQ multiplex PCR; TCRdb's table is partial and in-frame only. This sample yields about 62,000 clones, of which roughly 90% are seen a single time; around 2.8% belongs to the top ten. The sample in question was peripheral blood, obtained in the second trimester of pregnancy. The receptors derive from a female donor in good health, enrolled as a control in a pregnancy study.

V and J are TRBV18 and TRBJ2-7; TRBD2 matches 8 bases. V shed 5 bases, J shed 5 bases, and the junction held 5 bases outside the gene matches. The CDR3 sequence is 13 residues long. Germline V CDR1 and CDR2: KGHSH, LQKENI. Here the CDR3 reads CASSGLAADEQYF. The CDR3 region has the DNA TGTGCCAGCTCAGGACTAGCTGCGGACGAGCAGTACTTC.

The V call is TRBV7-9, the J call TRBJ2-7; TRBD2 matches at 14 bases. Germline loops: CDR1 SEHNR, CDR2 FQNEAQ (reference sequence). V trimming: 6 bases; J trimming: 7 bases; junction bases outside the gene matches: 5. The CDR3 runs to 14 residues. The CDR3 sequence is CASRGTSGSREQYF. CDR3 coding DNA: TGTGCCAGCAGGGGGACTAGCGGGAGTCGGGAGCAGTACTTC.

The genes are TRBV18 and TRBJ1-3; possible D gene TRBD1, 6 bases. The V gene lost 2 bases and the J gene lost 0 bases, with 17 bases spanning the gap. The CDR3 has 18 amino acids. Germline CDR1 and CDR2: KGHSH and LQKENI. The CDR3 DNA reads TGTGCCAGCTCACCAAACCCTGGACAGCCTGTCTCTGGAAACACCATATATTTT. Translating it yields CASSPNPGQPVSGNTIYF.

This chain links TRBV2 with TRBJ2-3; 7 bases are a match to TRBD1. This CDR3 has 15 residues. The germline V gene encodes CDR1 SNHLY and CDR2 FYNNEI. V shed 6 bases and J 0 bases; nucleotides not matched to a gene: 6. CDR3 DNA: TGTGCCAGCAGGGTACAGGGGCCCAGCACAGATACGCAGTATTTT. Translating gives CASRVQGPSTDTQYF.

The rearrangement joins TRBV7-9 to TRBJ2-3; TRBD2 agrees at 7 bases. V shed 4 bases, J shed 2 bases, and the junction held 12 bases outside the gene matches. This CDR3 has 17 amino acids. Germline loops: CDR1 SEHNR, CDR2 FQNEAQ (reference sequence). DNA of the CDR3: TGTGCCAGCAGCTCGCCCTCAAGCGGGATGCCCACAGATACGCAGTATTTT. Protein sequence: CASSSPSSGMPTDTQYF.

CDR3: CASSSMGSGQGRVYEQYF. The DNA of the CDR3 is TGCGCCAGCAGCTCCATGGGTAGCGGACAGGGGAGAGTCTACGAGCAGTACTTC. The V gene is TRBV5-1, the J gene TRBJ2-7; 9 nucleotides agree with TRBD1. The V segment lost 3 bases and the J segment 3 bases; nucleotides outside the gene matches: 16. The CDR3 covers 18 residues. The germline V gene has CDR1 SGHRS and CDR2 YFSETQ. The full variable domain, completed using reference TRBV5-1 and TRBJ2-7, is KAGVTQTPRYLIKTRGQQVTLSCSPISGHRSVSWYQQTPGQGLQFLFEYFSETQRNKGNFPGRFSGRQFSNSRSEMNVSTLELGDSALYLCASSSMGSGQGRVYEQYFGPGTRLTVT.

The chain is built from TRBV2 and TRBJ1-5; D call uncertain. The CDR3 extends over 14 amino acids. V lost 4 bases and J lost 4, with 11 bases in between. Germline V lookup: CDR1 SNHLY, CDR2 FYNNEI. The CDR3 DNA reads TGTGCCAGCAGTGCGGTCAGGATAAATCAGCCCCAGCATTTT. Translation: CASSAVRINQPQHF.

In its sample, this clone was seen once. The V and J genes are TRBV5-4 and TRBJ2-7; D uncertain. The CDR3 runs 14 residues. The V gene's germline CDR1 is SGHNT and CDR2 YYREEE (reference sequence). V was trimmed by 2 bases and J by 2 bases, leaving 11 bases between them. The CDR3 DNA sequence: TGTGCCAGCAGCTTTAGAGGAGCTACCTACGAGCAGTACTTC. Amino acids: CASSFRGATYEQYF.

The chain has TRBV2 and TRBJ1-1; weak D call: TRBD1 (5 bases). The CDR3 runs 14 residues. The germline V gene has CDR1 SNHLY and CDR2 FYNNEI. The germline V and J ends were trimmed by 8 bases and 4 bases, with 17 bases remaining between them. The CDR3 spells CASGGDGTFTEAFF. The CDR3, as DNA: TGTGCCAGCGGGGGGGACGGAACCTTCACTGAAGCTTTCTTT.

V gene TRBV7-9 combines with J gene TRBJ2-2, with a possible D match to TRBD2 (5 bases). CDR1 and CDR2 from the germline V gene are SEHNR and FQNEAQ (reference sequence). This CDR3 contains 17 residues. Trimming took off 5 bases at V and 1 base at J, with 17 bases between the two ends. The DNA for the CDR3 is TGTGCCAGCAGCCAAGGACTCGCACGGGGGAACACCGGGGAGCTGTTTTTT. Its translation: CASSQGLARGNTGELFF.

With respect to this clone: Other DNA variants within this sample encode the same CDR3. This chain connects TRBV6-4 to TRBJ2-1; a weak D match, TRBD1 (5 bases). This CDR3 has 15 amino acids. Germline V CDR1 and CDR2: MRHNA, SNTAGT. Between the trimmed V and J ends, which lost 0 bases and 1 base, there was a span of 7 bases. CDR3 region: CASSDSSGSYNEQFF. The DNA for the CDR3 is TGTGCCAGCAGTGACTCCTCAGGGTCCTACAATGAGCAGTTCTTC.

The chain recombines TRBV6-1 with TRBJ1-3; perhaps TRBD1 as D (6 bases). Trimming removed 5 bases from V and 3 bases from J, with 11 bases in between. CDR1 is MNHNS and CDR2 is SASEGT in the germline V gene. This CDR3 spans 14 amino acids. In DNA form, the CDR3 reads TGTGCCAGCAGTCAGGGGCCGGGTGGAAACACCATATATTTT. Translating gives CASSQGPGGNTIYF.

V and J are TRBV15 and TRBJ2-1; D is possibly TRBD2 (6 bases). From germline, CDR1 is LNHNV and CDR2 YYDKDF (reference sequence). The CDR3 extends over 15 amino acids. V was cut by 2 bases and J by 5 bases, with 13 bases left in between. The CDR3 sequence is CATSRTVGGNNEQFF. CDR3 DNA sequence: TGTGCCACCAGCAGAACGGTGGGGGGAAACAATGAGCAGTTCTTC.

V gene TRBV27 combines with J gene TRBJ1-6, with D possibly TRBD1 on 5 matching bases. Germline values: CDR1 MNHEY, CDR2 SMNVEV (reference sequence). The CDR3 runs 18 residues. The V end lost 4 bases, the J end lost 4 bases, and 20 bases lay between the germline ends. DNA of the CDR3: TGTGCCAGCAGTTCGGGGACTAGGGGTTGGAAGTATAATTCACCCCTCCACTTT. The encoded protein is CASSSGTRGWKYNSPLHF.

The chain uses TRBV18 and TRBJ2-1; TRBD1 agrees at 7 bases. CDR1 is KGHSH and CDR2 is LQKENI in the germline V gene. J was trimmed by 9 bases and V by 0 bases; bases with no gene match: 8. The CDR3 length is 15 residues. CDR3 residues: CASSPPRQGGAEQFF. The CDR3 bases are TGTGCCAGCTCACCACCCAGACAGGGTGGTGCTGAGCAGTTCTTC.

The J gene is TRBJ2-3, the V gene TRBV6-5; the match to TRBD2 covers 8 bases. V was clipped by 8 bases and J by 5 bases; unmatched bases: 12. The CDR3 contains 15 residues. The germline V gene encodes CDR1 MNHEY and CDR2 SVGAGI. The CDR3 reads CASSPGSGGQDTQYF. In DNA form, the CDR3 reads TGTGCCAGCTCGCCGGGTTCGGGGGGGCAAGATACGCAGTATTTT.

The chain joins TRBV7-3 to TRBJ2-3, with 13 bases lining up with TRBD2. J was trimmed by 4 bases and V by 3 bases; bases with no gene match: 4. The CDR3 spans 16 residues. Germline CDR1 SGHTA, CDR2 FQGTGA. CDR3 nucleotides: TGTGCCAGCAGCTTGAGGACTAGCGGGAGCGCAGATACGCAGTATTTT. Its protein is CASSLRTSGSADTQYF. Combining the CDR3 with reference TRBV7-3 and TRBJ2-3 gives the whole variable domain GAGVSQTPSNKVTEKGKYVELRCDPISGHTALYWYRQSLGQGPEFLIYFQGTGAADDSGLPNDRFFAVRPEGSVSTLKIQRTERGDSAVYLCASSLRTSGSADTQYFGPGTRLTVL.

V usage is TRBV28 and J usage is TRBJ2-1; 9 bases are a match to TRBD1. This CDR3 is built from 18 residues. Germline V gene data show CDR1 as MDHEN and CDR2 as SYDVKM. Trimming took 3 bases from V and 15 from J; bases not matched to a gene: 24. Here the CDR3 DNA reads TGTGCCAGCAGTTTGTTCTCCGCGGCGTGGACAGGGGTTAAAGCCCCGTTCTTC. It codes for CASSLFSAAWTGVKAPFF.

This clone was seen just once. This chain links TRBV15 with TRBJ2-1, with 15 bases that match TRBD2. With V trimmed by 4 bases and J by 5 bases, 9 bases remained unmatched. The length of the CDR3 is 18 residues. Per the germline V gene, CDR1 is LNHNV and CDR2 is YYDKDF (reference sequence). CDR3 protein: CATSTGTSGGYGDNEQFF. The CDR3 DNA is TGTGCCACCAGCACCGGGACTAGCGGGGGGTACGGGGACAATGAGCAGTTCTTC.

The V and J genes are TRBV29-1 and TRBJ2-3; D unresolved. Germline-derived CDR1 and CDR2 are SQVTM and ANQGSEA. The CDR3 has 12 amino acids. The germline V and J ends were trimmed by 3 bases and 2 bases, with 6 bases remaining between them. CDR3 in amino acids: CSVDSPTDTQYF. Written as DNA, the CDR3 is TGCAGCGTTGACAGTCCCACAGATACGCAGTATTTT.

The CDR3 is CASSYGGATYEQYF. The CDR3, as DNA: TGTGCCAGCAGTTACGGGGGGGCTACCTACGAGCAGTACTTC. The chain carries TRBV6-5 and TRBJ2-7; D possibly corresponds to TRBD2 (7 bases). Germline V lookup: CDR1 MNHEY, CDR2 SVGAGI. The CDR3 runs 14 residues. V shed 2 bases and J shed 2 bases, with 10 bases lying between them.

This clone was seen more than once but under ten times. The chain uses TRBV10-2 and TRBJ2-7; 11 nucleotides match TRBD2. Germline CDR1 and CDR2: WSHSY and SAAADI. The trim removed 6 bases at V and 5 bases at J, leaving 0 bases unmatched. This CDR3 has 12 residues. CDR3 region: CASRLAGDEQYF. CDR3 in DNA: TGCGCCAGCAGACTAGCGGGGGACGAGCAGTACTTC.

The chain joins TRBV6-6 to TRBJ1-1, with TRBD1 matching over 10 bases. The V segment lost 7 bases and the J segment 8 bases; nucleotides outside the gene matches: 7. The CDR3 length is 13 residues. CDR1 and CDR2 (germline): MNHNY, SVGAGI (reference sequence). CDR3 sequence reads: CASIRQGAQEAFF. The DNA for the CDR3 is TGTGCCAGCATCCGACAGGGGGCTCAGGAAGCTTTCTTT.

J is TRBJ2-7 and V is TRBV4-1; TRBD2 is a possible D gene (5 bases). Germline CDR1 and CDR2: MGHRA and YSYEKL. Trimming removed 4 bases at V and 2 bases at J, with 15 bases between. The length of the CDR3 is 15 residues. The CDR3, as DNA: TGCGCCAGCAGCCCCCCAGCGGAAGTTGCCTACGAGCAGTACTTC. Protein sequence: CASSPPAEVAYEQYF.

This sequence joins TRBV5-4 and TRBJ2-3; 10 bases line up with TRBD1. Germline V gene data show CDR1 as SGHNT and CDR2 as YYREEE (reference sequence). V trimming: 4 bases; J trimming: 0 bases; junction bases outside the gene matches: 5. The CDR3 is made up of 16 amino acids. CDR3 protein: CASSAWTGGSTDTQYF. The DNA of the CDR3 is TGTGCCAGCAGCGCTTGGACAGGGGGGAGCACAGATACGCAGTATTTT.

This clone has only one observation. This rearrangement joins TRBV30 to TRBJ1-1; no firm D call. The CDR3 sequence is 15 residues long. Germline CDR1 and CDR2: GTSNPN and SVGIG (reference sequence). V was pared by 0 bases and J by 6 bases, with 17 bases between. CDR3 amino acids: CAWSVRDRAGPEAFF. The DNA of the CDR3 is TGTGCCTGGAGTGTACGGGATCGGGCTGGTCCTGAAGCTTTCTTT.

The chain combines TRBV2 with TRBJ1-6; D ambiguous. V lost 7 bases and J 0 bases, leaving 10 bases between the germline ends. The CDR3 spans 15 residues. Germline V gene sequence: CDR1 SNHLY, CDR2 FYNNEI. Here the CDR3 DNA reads TGTGCCAGCACCGTCGGGAGCTCCTATAATTCACCCCTCCACTTT. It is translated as CASTVGSSYNSPLHF.

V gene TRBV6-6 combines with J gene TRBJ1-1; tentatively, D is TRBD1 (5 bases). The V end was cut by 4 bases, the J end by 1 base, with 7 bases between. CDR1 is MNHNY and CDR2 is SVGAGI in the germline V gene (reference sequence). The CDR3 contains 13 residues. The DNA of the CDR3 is TGTGCCAGCAGTTGGGGGGGGAACACTGAAGCTTTCTTT. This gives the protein CASSWGGNTEAFF.

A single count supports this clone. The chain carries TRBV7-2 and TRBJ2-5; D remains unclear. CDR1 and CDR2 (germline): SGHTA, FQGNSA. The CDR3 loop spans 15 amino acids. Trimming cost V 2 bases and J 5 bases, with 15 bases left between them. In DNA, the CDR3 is TGTGCCAGCAGCTTAAATCAAGCTCTTCGGGAGACCCAGTACTTC. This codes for CASSLNQALRETQYF.

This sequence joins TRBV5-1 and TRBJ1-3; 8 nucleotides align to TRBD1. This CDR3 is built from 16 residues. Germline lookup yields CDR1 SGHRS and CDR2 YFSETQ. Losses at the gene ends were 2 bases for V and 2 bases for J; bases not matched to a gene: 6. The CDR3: CASSFLGQETGNTIYF. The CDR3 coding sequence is TGCGCCAGCAGCTTCCTGGGACAGGAGACTGGAAACACCATATATTTT.